Listed below are T cell receptor beta chains from one sample, sequenced in a study of cytomegalovirus exposure and HLA in healthy donors. Sequencing used immunoSEQ multiplex PCR; TCRdb keeps in-frame clones, though not all of them. The profile shows 130,000 to 150,000 clones, 65% to 75% of them singletons. The source material was PBMCs. These receptor sequences come from a man in his sixties in good health and CMV-seronegative. Both conserved end residues are part of each CDR3. Each record gives: J gene, D gene, clone size, V gene, CDR3 protein, CDR3 DNA. The D gene is left open where the match is weak. The listing skips clone size in some rows; elsewhere it reads once, few, many or a size class.

J: TRBJ1-3
D: TRBD1
size: -
V: TRBV19
CDR3: CASTWSGQAISGNTIYF
DNA: TGTGCCAGCACATGGTCTGGACAGGCGATCTCTGGAAACACCATATATTTT

J: TRBJ1-3
D: TRBD1
size: -
V: TRBV30
CDR3: CAGYRGSGNTIYF
DNA: TGTGCCGGCTACAGGGGCTCTGGAAACACCATATATTTT

J: TRBJ2-2
D: TRBD2
size: -
V: TRBV4-1
CDR3: CASSQEFQFVGRAGELFF
DNA: TGCGCCAGCAGCCAAGAATTCCAGTTCGTGGGGAGGGCGGGGGAGCTGTTTTTT

J: TRBJ2-7
D: -
size: -
V: TRBV13
CDR3: CASSEQTGYEQYF
DNA: TGTGCCAGCAGCGAACAGACAGGCTACGAGCAGTACTTC

J: TRBJ2-7
D: -
size: -
V: TRBV11-2
CDR3: CASSLWTGSSYEQYF
DNA: TGTGCCAGCAGCTTATGGACGGGGAGCTCCTACGAGCAGTACTTC

J: TRBJ2-5
D: TRBD1
size: few
V: TRBV6-1
CDR3: CASSSTTGGETQYF
DNA: TGTGCCAGCAGTTCTACTACAGGGGGTGAGACCCAGTACTTC

J: TRBJ2-5
D: -
size: -
V: TRBV29-1
CDR3: CSVIEQGETQYF
DNA: TGCAGCGTCATCGAGCAGGGGGAGACCCAGTACTTC

J: TRBJ1-1
D: TRBD1
size: -
V: TRBV4-3
CDR3: CASSLSGTGGGGTEAFF
DNA: TGCGCCAGCAGCCTGTCCGGGACAGGGGGCGGAGGGACTGAAGCTTTCTTT

J: TRBJ1-1
D: -
size: -
V: TRBV14
CDR3: CASSPRDSTEAFF
DNA: TGTGCCAGCAGCCCCAGGGATAGCACTGAAGCTTTCTTT

J: TRBJ1-1
D: -
size: -
V: TRBV5-1
CDR3: CASSLAHMNTEAFF
DNA: TGCGCCAGCAGCTTGGCACACATGAACACTGAAGCTTTCTTT

J: TRBJ1-3
D: -
size: -
V: TRBV5-1
CDR3: CASSEQGYTIYF
DNA: TGCGCCAGCAGCGAACAGGGCTACACCATATATTTT

J: TRBJ2-2
D: TRBD2
size: -
V: TRBV27
CDR3: CASSGTSGRAGTGELFF
DNA: TGTGCCAGCAGTGGGACTAGCGGGAGGGCCGGAACCGGGGAGCTGTTTTTT

J: TRBJ2-2
D: TRBD2
size: once
V: TRBV7-2
CDR3: CASERGGVGELFF
DNA: TGTGCCAGCGAACGGGGAGGGGTTGGGGAGCTGTTTTTT

J: TRBJ1-1
D: TRBD1
size: -
V: TRBV28
CDR3: CASSEGQDGTEAFF
DNA: TGTGCCAGCAGCGAAGGACAGGACGGAACGGAAGCTTTCTTT

J: TRBJ1-1
D: -
size: -
V: TRBV6-1
CDR3: CASSAPGGYTEAFF
DNA: TGTGCCAGCAGTGCCCCTGGGGGGTACACTGAAGCTTTCTTT

J: TRBJ1-1
D: TRBD1
size: -
V: TRBV7-9
CDR3: CASSAGQGIENTEAFF
DNA: TGTGCCAGCAGCGCGGGACAGGGGATAGAGAACACTGAAGCTTTCTTT

J: TRBJ1-2
D: -
size: -
V: TRBV6-6
CDR3: CASSGHLYGYTF
DNA: TGTGCCAGCAGCGGACACCTCTATGGCTACACCTTC

J: TRBJ1-1
D: TRBD1
size: -
V: TRBV6-5
CDR3: CASRIQGAPEAFF
DNA: TGTGCCAGCAGAATACAGGGGGCCCCTGAAGCTTTCTTT

J: TRBJ2-1
D: TRBD2
size: -
V: TRBV19
CDR3: CASSIGWGGSYNEQFF
DNA: TGTGCCAGTAGTATAGGGTGGGGGGGCTCCTACAATGAGCAGTTCTTC

J: TRBJ2-6
D: TRBD1
size: -
V: TRBV19
CDR3: CASTVQGSGANVLTF
DNA: TGTGCCAGTACCGTACAGGGGTCTGGGGCCAACGTCCTGACTTTC

J: TRBJ2-7
D: TRBD1
size: -
V: TRBV2
CDR3: CASRPGTGYEQYF
DNA: TGTGCCAGCAGGCCCGGGACAGGTTACGAGCAGTACTTC

J: TRBJ2-1
D: -
size: -
V: TRBV7-3
CDR3: CASSLGLRNEQFF
DNA: TGTGCCAGCAGCTTGGGACTCCGAAATGAGCAGTTCTTC

J: TRBJ2-7
D: -
size: -
V: TRBV7-8
CDR3: CASSLGRSYEQYF
DNA: TGTGCCAGCAGCTTAGGACGGAGCTACGAGCAGTACTTC